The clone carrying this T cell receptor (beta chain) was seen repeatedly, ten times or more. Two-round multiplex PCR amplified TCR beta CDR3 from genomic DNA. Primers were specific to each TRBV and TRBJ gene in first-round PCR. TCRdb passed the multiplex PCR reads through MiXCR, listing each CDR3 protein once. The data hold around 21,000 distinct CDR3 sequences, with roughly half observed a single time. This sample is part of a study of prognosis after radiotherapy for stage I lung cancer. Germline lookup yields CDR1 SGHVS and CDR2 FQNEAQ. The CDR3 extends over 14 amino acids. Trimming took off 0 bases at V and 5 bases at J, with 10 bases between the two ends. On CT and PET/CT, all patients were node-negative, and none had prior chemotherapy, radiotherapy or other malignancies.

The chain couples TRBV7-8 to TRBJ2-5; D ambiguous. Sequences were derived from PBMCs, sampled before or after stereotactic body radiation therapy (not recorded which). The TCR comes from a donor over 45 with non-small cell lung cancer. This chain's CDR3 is CASSLAGVLETQYF. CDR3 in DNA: TGTGCCAGCAGCTTAGCTGGGGTTCTTGAGACCCAGTACTTC. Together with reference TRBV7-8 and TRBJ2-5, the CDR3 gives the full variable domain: GAGVSQSPRYKVAKRGQDVALRCDPISGHVSLFWYQQALGQGPEFLTYFQNEAQLDKSGLPSDRFFAERPEGSVSTLKIQRTQQEDSAVYLCASSLAGVLETQYFGPGTRLLVL.